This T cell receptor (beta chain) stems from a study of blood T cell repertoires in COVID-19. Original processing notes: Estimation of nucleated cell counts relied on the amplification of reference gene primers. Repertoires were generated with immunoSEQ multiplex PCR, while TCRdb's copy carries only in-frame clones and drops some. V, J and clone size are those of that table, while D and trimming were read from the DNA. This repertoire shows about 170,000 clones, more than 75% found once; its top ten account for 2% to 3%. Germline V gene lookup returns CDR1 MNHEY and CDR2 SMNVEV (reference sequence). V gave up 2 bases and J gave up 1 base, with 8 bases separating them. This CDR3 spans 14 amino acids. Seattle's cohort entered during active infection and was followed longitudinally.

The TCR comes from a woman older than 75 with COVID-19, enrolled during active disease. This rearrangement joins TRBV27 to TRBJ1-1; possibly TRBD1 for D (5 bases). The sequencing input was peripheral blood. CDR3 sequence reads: CASSLTGGNTEAFF. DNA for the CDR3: TGTGCCAGCAGTTTAACAGGCGGGAACACTGAAGCTTTCTTT.